The source of this TCR beta chain is a study of cytomegalovirus exposure and HLA in healthy donors. Study-wide background: Among 398 genotyped donors, more than 65% fell in the Caucasian-associated ancestry cluster.

PCR primers comprised 60 Vbeta and 13 Jbeta primers. Clones were read by immunoSEQ multiplex PCR, and TCRdb kept only the in-frame ones, dropping some. The listing records some 130,000 clones. V was shortened by 1 base and J by 3 bases, with 10 bases between the two germline ends. The CDR3 is 14 amino acids. In germline, CDR1 is SGHVS, CDR2 FQNEAQ. The specimen was PBMCs. The source of this sequence is a woman aged 35 to 49 in good health and CMV-seropositive. The chain is built from TRBV7-8 and TRBJ2-7, with D possibly matching TRBD2 (5 bases). CDR3 bases: TGTGCCAGCAGCTTAGGGCAGCGGAACTACGAGCAGTACTTC. Translating it yields CASSLGQRNYEQYF. Full variable domain (remainder filled in from reference TRBV7-8 and TRBJ2-7): GAGVSQSPRYKVAKRGQDVALRCDPISGHVSLFWYQQALGQGPEFLTYFQNEAQLDKSGLPSDRFFAERPEGSVSTLKIQRTQQEDSAVYLCASSLGQRNYEQYFGPGTRLTVT.